Listed below are T cell receptor beta chains from one sample, sequenced in a study of CD8+ T cells in alopecia areata. Sequencing was performed with immunoSEQ multiplex PCR; in TCRdb, only in-frame clones are kept and a portion is missing. This sample carries about 200,000 clones, around 62% of them seen once, and the ten largest clones take approximately 0.5%. This specimen consisted of CD4+ T cells sorted from blood, obtained at week 0. These receptors originate from a human donor with alopecia areata. Each CDR3 is given with its conserved first and last residue. D genes are given only for firm matches. Clone size is not always given. Where it is, it says once, few, many or a class for expanded clones.

clone_size | j_call | v_call | d_call | cdr3_aa | cdr3_nt
NA | TRBJ2-3 | TRBV11-2 | NA | CASSTTDTQYF | TGTGCCAGCAGCACCACAGATACGCAGTATTTT
few | TRBJ2-2 | TRBV6-5 | TRBD2 | CASSYRPGGSTGELFF | TGTGCCAGCAGTTACCGTCCGGGAGGGAGCACCGGGGAGCTGTTTTTT
NA | TRBJ2-7 | TRBV30 | TRBD1 | CAWSFNRGREQYF | TGTGCCTGGAGTTTTAACAGGGGGCGTGAGCAGTACTTC
few | TRBJ2-5 | TRBV30 | NA | CAWSVGTGPQETQYF | TGTGCCTGGAGTGTCGGAACGGGTCCCCAAGAGACCCAGTACTTC
NA | TRBJ1-1 | TRBV6-6 | TRBD1 | CASSYDRVLWNTEAFF | TGTGCCAGCAGTTACGACAGGGTATTATGGAACACTGAAGCTTTCTTT
NA | TRBJ2-7 | TRBV9 | TRBD2 | CASSVLAGSYEQYF | TGTGCCAGCAGCGTACTAGCGGGATCCTACGAGCAGTACTTC
NA | TRBJ2-7 | TRBV5-4 | TRBD1 | CASSFSGTGLYEQYF | TGTGCCAGCAGCTTCTCCGGGACAGGGCTCTACGAGCAGTACTTC
few | TRBJ2-3 | TRBV30 | NA | CAWQRAAARTDTQYF | TGTGCCTGGCAGAGGGCAGCGGCTCGCACAGATACGCAGTATTTT
NA | TRBJ2-2 | TRBV30 | NA | CAWSVQGTGELFF | TGTGCCTGGAGTGTACAGGGAACCGGGGAGCTGTTTTTT
few | TRBJ1-5 | TRBV29-1 | TRBD1 | CSVGGQGEIQPQHF | TGCAGCGTTGGGGGACAGGGGGAAATTCAGCCCCAGCATTTT